The 21 T cell receptor beta chains below come from one sample, sequenced in a study of graft-versus-host responses after intestinal transplantation. Only in-frame clones appear in the TCRdb table, and some are missing; sequencing was by immunoSEQ multiplex PCR. This repertoire shows 35,000 to 45,000 clones, just over 90% found once; its top ten account for 3.6%. The sample was PBMCs, taken approximately 100 weeks after intestinal transplantation. These receptors all stem from a human patient who received an intestinal transplant, so some T cells may come from the graft donor.

V is TRBV6-1 and J is TRBJ1-4, with unresolved D. Germline V gene data show CDR1 as MNHNS and CDR2 as SASEGT. This CDR3 has 13 residues. The V end was cut by 8 bases, the J end by 7 bases, with 14 bases between. The CDR3: CASRAIRGEKLFF. CDR3 in DNA: TGTGCCAGCCGGGCTATACGGGGTGAAAAACTGTTTTTT.

This clone was detected a few times. The rearrangement links TRBV30 to TRBJ1-2; 10 nucleotides agree with TRBD1. After removal of 0 bases from V and 11 bases from J, the junction contained 6 bases not matched to a gene. Germline V gene data show CDR1 as GTSNPN and CDR2 as SVGIG (reference sequence). The CDR3 covers 13 residues. The CDR3 DNA is TGTGCCTGGAGTGTAAAAGGGACAGGGGCATACACCTTC. Amino acids: CAWSVKGTGAYTF. Complete variable domain (other parts from reference TRBV30 and TRBJ1-2): SQTIHQWPATLVQPVGSPLSLECTVEGTSNPNLYWYRQAAGRGLQLLFYSVGIGQISSEVPQNLSASRPQDRQFILSSKKLLLSDSGFYLCAWSVKGTGAYTFGSGTRLTVV.

V gene TRBV11-2 combines with J gene TRBJ2-1, with TRBD2 identical over 8 bases. Germline CDR1 and CDR2: SGHAT and FQNNGV. Trimming took 5 bases from V and 7 from J; bases not matched to a gene: 16. The CDR3 consists of 17 residues. The CDR3 sequence: CASSISSGTSSINEQFF. Here the CDR3 DNA reads TGTGCCAGCAGCATATCCTCCGGGACTAGTTCCATTAATGAGCAGTTCTTC.

The chain employs TRBV11-2 and TRBJ2-2; 7 nucleotides align to TRBD1. V was pared by 5 bases and J by 0 bases, with 3 bases of the junction left unmatched. The CDR3 spans 15 residues. Germline CDR1 and CDR2: SGHAT and FQNNGV. The CDR3 bases are TGTGCCAGCAGCCCCGGGACAGCGAACACCGGGGAGCTGTTTTTT. This encodes CASSPGTANTGELFF. The whole variable domain, remainder taken from reference TRBV11-2 and TRBJ2-2, is EAGVAQSPRYKIIEKRQSVAFWCNPISGHATLYWYQQILGQGPKLLIQFQNNGVVDDSQLPKDRFSAERLKGVDSTLKIQPAKLEDSAVYLCASSPGTANTGELFFGEGSRLTVL.

This chain connects TRBV5-4 to TRBJ2-1; TRBD2 matches 7 bases. V lost 1 base to trimming and J lost 4 bases; unmatched junction nucleotides: 14. The CDR3 is 18 residues long. CDR1 and CDR2 from the germline V gene are SGHNT and YYREEE (reference sequence). CDR3 region: CASSLYPAAGTLYNEQFF. The DNA for the CDR3 is TGTGCCAGCAGCTTGTACCCCGCAGCGGGAACACTATACAATGAGCAGTTCTTC.

The CDR3 DNA reads as TGTGCCTGGAGCGTAAGACTTCATCAGCCCCAGCATTTT. This codes for CAWSVRLHQPQHF. J is TRBJ1-5 and V is TRBV30; D uncertain. The CDR3 is 13 amino acids. The V and J ends lost 3 bases and 5 bases respectively, with 11 bases between them. The germline V gene has CDR1 GTSNPN and CDR2 SVGIG (reference sequence).

The genes are TRBV5-1 and TRBJ2-7; maybe TRBD2 (5 bases). The germline V gene encodes CDR1 SGHRS and CDR2 YFSETQ. The ends were cut back, 0 bases at V and 3 bases at J, with 13 bases in the middle. The CDR3 contains 15 residues. In nucleotides, the CDR3 is TGCGCCAGCAGCTTGGGGACTGCCGCAGTCTACGAGCAGTACTTC. Protein sequence: CASSLGTAAVYEQYF.

The J gene is TRBJ2-5, the V gene TRBV28, with D possibly TRBD1 on 6 matching bases. CDR1 and CDR2 from the germline V gene are MDHEN and SYDVKM. The CDR3 sequence is 13 residues long. With 3 bases removed from V and 5 bases from J, the gap between germline ends came to 10 bases. CDR3 DNA: TGTGCCAGCAGTTTCCAGGGGCGGGAGACCCAGTACTTC. Encoded protein: CASSFQGRETQYF.

The chain combines TRBV19 with TRBJ2-3; a possible D gene is TRBD2 (6 bases). Germline V gives CDR1 LNHDA, CDR2 SQIVND (reference sequence). Trimming took 1 base from V and 7 from J, leaving 12 bases between them. The CDR3 extends over 14 amino acids. This chain's CDR3 is CASSIGGGVNTQYF. The CDR3 DNA is TGTGCCAGTAGTATAGGAGGAGGGGTCAATACGCAGTATTTT.

This chain connects TRBV28 to TRBJ2-7, with TRBD2 identical over 9 bases. V lost 2 bases, J lost 2 bases, and 1 base stayed unmatched. The CDR3 is 14 amino acids. Germline V gene lookup returns CDR1 MDHEN and CDR2 SYDVKM. CDR3 loop: CASSLAGGAYEQYF. The CDR3 DNA follows: TGTGCCAGCAGTTTAGCGGGAGGGGCCTACGAGCAGTACTTC.

This clone was picked up a small number of times. V and J are TRBV7-9 and TRBJ1-1, with D perhaps TRBD1 (5 bases). V was clipped by 5 bases and J by 1 base, with 11 bases between them. Germline assignment: CDR1 SEHNR and CDR2 FQNEAQ (reference sequence). CDR3 length: 14 amino acids. The CDR3 is CASSTPGRNTEAFF. The CDR3 nucleotides read TGTGCCAGCAGCACCCCAGGGAGGAACACTGAAGCTTTCTTT.

The CDR3 bases are TGTGCCAGCAGCCCACGACTGACTAGCAGCAACACAGATACGCAGTATTTT. Translation: CASSPRLTSSNTDTQYF. V and J are TRBV7-3 and TRBJ2-3; 7 nucleotides agree with TRBD2. Germline CDR1 is SGHTA and CDR2 is FQGTGA. J was trimmed by 2 bases and V by 5 bases; bases with no gene match: 13. The CDR3 loop spans 17 amino acids.

The chain is built from TRBV28 and TRBJ1-2; no reliable D call. Germline V gene sequence: CDR1 MDHEN, CDR2 SYDVKM. This CDR3 spans 13 amino acids. Trimming stripped 5 bases from V and 8 bases from J, with 15 bases between. CDR3 sequence: CASSSPPGRGYTF. CDR3 bases: TGTGCCAGCAGTAGCCCACCGGGTCGGGGCTACACCTTC.

The CDR3 loop reads CASSADPRMGNQPQHF. The DNA for the CDR3 is TGTGCCAGCAGCGCGGACCCGAGGATGGGCAATCAGCCCCAGCATTTT. This chain joins TRBV28 and TRBJ1-5, with D unresolved. CDR1 MDHEN and CDR2 SYDVKM come from the germline V gene. Trimming left V 6 bases short and J 2 bases short, with 17 bases between. The CDR3 is made up of 16 amino acids.

The chain combines TRBV7-6 with TRBJ1-1, with D tentatively TRBD1 (6 bases). The CDR3 is made up of 14 amino acids. Trimming stripped 0 bases from V and 7 bases from J, with 12 bases between. The germline V gene encodes CDR1 SGHVS and CDR2 FNYEAQ. Written as DNA, the CDR3 is TGTGCCAGCAGCTTAGCGAGGGCAGGGGTTGAAGCTTTCTTT. This translates into CASSLARAGVEAFF.

V usage is TRBV19 and J usage is TRBJ1-4; D not resolved. V lost 3 bases to trimming and J lost 8 bases, with 19 bases between them. CDR3 length equals 16 residues. The V gene's germline CDR1 is LNHDA and CDR2 SQIVND (reference sequence). The CDR3 sequence is CASSIASPGWAEKLFF. DNA of the CDR3: TGTGCCAGTAGTATCGCGTCCCCGGGTTGGGCGGAAAAACTGTTTTTT.

The CDR3 region has the DNA TGTGCCAGCAGCCCCCAGGCTAGCGGGAGGTACCTCTCCTACAATGAGCAGTTCTTC. Amino acid sequence: CASSPQASGRYLSYNEQFF. This chain links TRBV7-9 with TRBJ2-1; 11 bases are shared with TRBD2. V lost 5 bases to trimming and J lost 0 bases; unmatched junction nucleotides: 12. CDR1 SEHNR and CDR2 FQNEAQ come from the germline V gene (reference sequence). This CDR3 comprises 19 residues.

The rearrangement links TRBV9 to TRBJ2-3; tentative D call: TRBD1 (6 bases). Germline CDR1 and CDR2: SGDLS and YYNGEE. The CDR3 sequence is 15 residues long. Trimming removed 0 bases at V and 2 bases at J, with 10 bases between. For the CDR3, the DNA is TGTGCCAGCAGCGTAGAGGGGGTTCTCACAGATACGCAGTATTTT. It encodes CASSVEGVLTDTQYF.

The chain employs TRBV10-2 and TRBJ2-3; D is uncertain. CDR1 is WSHSY, CDR2 SAAADI, per germline. This CDR3 has 12 residues. V lost 6 bases, J lost 6 bases, and 10 bases lay in between. The CDR3 nucleotides are TGCGCCAGCAGCTTGCACGGGGATACGCAGTATTTT. It translates to CASSLHGDTQYF.

The CDR3 DNA follows: TGTGCCAGCAGCTTAGTGACTGCGGGAGCAAGAGATACGCAGTATTTT. Amino acids: CASSLVTAGARDTQYF. The rearrangement joins TRBV11-2 to TRBJ2-3, with 7 positions matching TRBD2. Germline V lookup: CDR1 SGHAT, CDR2 FQNNGV. The CDR3 has 16 amino acids. The ends lost 1 base at V and 5 bases at J; junction bases unmatched: 9.

J is TRBJ2-3 and V is TRBV15; 8 bases align to TRBD1. This CDR3 is built from 16 residues. Germline trimming cut 1 base from V and 0 bases from J; bases unmatched to any gene: 3. Germline V gene sequence: CDR1 LNHNV, CDR2 YYDKDF (reference sequence). The CDR3 DNA reads as TGTGCCACCAGCAGAGGGACAGGGTCTAGCACAGATACGCAGTATTTT. Translation gives CATSRGTGSSTDTQYF.